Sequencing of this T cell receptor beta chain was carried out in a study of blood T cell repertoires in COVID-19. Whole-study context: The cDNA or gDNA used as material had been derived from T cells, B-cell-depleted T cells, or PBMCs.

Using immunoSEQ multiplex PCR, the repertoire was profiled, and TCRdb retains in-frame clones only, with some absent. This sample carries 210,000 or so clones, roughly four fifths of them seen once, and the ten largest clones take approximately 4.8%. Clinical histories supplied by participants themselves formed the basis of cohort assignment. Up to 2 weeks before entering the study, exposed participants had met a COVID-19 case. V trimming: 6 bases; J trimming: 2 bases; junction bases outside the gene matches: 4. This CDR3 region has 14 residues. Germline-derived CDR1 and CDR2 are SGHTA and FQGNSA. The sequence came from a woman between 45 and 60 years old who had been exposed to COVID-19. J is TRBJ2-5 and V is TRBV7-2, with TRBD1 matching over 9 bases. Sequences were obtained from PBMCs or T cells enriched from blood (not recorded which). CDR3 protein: CASRRDRVQETQYF. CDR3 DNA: TGTGCCAGCAGGCGGGACAGGGTACAAGAGACCCAGTACTTC.